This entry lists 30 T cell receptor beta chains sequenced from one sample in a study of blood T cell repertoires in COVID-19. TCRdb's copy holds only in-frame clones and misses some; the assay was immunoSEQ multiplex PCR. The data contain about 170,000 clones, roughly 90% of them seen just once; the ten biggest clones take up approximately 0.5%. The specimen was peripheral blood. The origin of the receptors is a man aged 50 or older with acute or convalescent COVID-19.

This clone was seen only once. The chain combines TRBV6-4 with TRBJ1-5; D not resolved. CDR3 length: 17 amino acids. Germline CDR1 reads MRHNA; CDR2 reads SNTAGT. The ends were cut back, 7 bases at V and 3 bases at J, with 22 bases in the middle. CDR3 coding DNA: TGTGCCAGCACCAAAAAAGTCAGGTTCTGGAACAATCAGCCCCAGCATTTT. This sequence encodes CASTKKVRFWNNQPQHF.

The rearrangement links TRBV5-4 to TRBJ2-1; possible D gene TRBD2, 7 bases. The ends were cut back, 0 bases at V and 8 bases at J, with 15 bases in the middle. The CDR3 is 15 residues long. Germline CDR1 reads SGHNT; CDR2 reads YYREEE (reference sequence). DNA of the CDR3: TGTGCCAGCAGCTTGGGATCGGGGGAGGGGGATGAGCAGTTCTTC. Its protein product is CASSLGSGEGDEQFF.

CDR3 DNA: TGTGCCAGCAGCCAAGACACCGGGACAGGGAGGGGGCCCCAGCATTTT. Protein: CASSQDTGTGRGPQHF. The V gene is TRBV3-1 (or the pseudogene TRBV3-2), the J gene TRBJ1-5; TRBD1 matches at 9 bases. The V and J ends lost 0 bases and 9 bases, in that order; junction bases with no gene match: 9. The CDR3 is 16 residues long. CDR1 is LGHDT and CDR2 is YNNKEL in the germline V gene (reference sequence).

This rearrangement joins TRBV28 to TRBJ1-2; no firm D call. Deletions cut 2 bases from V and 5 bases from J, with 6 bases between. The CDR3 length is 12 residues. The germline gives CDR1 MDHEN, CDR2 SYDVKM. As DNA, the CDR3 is TGTGCCAGCAGTTTAAACCAGTATGGCTACACCTTC. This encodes CASSLNQYGYTF.

CDR3 DNA: TGTGCCATCACGGGGGGTCCCGGGGGGTCACCCCTCCACTTT. Translated: CAITGGPGGSPLHF. This chain links TRBV10-3 with TRBJ1-6; D possibly corresponds to TRBD1 (5 bases). Germline V lookup: CDR1 ENHRY, CDR2 SYGVKD. V was trimmed by 7 bases and J by 10 bases, leaving 17 bases between them. This CDR3 spans 14 amino acids.

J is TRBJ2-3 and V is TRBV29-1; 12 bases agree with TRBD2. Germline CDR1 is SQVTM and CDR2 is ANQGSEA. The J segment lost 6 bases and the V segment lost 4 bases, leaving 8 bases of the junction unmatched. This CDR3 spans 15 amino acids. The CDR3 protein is CSVGLAGGIRDTQYF. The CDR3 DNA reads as TGCAGCGTTGGTCTAGCGGGAGGGATCAGGGATACGCAGTATTTT.

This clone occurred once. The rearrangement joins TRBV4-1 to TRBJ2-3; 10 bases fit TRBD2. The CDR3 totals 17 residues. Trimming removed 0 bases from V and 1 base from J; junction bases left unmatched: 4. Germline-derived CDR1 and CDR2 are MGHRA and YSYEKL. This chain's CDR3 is CASSQEPGLAGTDTQYF. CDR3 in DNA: TGCGCCAGCAGCCAAGAGCCCGGACTAGCGGGCACAGATACGCAGTATTTT.

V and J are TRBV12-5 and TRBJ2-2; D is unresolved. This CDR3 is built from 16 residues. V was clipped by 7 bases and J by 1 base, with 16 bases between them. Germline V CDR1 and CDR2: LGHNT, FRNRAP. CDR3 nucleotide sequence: TGTGCTAGTGCCACCTCTCCTTCGGGGAACACCGGGGAGCTGTTTTTT. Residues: CASATSPSGNTGELFF. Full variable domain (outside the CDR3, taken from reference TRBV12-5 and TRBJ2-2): DARVTQTPRHKVTEMGQEVTMRCQPILGHNTVFWYRQTMMQGLELLAYFRNRAPLDDSGMPKDRFSAEMPDATLATLKIQPSEPRDSAVYFCASATSPSGNTGELFFGEGSRLTVL.

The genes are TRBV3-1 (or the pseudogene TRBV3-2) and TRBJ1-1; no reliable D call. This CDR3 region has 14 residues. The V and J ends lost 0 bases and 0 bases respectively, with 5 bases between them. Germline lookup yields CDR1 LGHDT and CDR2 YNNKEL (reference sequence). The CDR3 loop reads CASSQEYMNTEAFF. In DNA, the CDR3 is TGTGCCAGCAGCCAAGAGTACATGAACACTGAAGCTTTCTTT.

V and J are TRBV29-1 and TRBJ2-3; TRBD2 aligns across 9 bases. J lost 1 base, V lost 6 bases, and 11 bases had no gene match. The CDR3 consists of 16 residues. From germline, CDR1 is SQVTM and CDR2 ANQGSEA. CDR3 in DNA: TGCAGCGTCAATTTTGCTCAGCGGGGGGGCACAGATACGCAGTATTTT. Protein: CSVNFAQRGGTDTQYF.

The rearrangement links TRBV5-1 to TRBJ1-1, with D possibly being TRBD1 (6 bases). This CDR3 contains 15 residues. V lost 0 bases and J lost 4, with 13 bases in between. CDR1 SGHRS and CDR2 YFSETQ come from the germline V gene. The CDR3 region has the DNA TGCGCCAGCAGCTTGGAGGGGGGGCCGGGCACTGAAGCTTTCTTT. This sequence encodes CASSLEGGPGTEAFF.

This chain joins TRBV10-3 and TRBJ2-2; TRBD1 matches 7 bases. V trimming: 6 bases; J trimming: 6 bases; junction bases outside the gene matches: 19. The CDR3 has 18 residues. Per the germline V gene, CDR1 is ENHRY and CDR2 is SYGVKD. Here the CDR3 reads CAIRGFDRERFAAGELFF. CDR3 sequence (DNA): TGTGCCATCAGGGGTTTCGACAGGGAACGTTTCGCGGCCGGGGAGCTGTTTTTT.

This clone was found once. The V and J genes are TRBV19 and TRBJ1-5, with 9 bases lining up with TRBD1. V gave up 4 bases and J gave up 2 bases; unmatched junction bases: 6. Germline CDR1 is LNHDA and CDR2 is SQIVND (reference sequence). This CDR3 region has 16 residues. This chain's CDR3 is CASSKEDRGRNQPQHF. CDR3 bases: TGTGCCAGTAGTAAAGAGGACAGGGGACGCAATCAGCCCCAGCATTTT. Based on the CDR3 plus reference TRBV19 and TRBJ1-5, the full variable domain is DGGITQSPKYLFRKEGQNVTLSCEQNLNHDAMYWYRQDPGQGLRLIYYSQIVNDFQKGDIAEGYSVSREKKESFPLTVTSAQKNPTAFYLCASSKEDRGRNQPQHFGDGTRLSIL.

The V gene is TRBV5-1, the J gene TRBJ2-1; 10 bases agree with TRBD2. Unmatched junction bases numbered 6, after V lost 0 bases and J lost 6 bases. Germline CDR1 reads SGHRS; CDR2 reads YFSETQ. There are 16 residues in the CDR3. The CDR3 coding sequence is TGCGCCAGCAGCTTGGCCAAGCGGGAGGGCGGCAATGAGCAGTTCTTC. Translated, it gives CASSLAKREGGNEQFF.

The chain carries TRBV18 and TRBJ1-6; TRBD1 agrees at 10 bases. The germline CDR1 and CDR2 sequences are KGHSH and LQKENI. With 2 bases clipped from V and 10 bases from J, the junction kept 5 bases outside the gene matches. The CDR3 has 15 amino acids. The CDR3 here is CASSPKGQGSSPLHF. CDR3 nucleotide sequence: TGTGCCAGCTCACCAAAGGGACAGGGGAGCTCACCCCTCCACTTT. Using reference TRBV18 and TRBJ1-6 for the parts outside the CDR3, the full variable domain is NAGVMQNPRHLVRRRGQEARLRCSPMKGHSHVYWYRQLPEEGLKFMVYLQKENIIDESGMPKERFSAEFPKEGPSILRIQQVVRGDSAAYFCASSPKGQGSSPLHFGNGTRLTVT.

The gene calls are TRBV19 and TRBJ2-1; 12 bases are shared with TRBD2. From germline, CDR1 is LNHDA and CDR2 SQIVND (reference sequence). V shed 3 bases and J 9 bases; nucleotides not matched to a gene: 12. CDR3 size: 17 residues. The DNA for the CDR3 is TGTGCCAGTAGTATTGCTAGCGGGAGGGCTCTATTAGGTGAGCAGTTCTTC. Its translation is CASSIASGRALLGEQFF.

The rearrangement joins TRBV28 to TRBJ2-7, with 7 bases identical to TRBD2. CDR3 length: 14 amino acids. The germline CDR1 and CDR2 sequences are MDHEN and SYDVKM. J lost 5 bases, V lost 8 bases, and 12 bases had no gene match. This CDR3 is CASLTGGRNHEQYF. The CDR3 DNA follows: TGTGCCAGCTTGACTGGCGGGAGAAACCACGAGCAGTACTTC.

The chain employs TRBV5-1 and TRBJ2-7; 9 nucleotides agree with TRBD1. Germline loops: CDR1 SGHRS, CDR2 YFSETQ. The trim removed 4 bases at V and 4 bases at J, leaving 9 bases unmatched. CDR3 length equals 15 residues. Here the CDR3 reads CASSPVTGGQYEQYF. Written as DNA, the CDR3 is TGCGCCAGCAGCCCGGTCACAGGGGGCCAATACGAGCAGTACTTC.

CDR3: CASSFNRGSNQPQHF. The CDR3 region has the DNA TGTGCCAGCAGCTTTAACAGGGGGAGCAATCAGCCCCAGCATTTT. The chain is built from TRBV5-8 and TRBJ1-5; 8 nucleotides match TRBD1. The CDR3 is 15 residues long. The germline gives CDR1 SGHTS, CDR2 YDEGEE. Trimming cost V 2 bases and J 1 base; bases outside gene matches: 2.

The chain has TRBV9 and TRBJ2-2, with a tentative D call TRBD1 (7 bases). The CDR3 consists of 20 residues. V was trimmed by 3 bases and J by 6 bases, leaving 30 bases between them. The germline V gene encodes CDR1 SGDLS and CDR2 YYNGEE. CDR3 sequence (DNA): TGTGCCAGCAGCGCGGGAGAGGGACAGAGACCAGCCCCGAGAGCCGGGGAGCTGTTTTTT. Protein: CASSAGEGQRPAPRAGELFF.

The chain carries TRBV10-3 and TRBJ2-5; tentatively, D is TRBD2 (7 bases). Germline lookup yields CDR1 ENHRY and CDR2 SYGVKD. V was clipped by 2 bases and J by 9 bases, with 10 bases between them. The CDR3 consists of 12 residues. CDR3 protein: CAISEGEGAQYF. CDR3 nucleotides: TGTGCCATCAGTGAGGGGGAGGGGGCCCAGTACTTC.

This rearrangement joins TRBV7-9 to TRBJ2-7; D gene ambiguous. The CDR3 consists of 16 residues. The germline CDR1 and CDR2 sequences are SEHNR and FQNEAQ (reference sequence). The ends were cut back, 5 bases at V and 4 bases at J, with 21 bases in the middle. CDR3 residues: CASSPQNGPNAYEQYV. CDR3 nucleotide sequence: TGTGCCAGCAGCCCACAGAACGGCCCTAATGCATACGAGCAGTACGTC.

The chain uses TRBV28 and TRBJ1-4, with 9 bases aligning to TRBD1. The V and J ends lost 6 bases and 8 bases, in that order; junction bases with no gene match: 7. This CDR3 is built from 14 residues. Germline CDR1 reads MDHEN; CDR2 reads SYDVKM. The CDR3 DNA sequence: TGTGCCAGCAGGCCTACAGGGGGCGGCGAAAAACTGTTTTTT. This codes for CASRPTGGGEKLFF.

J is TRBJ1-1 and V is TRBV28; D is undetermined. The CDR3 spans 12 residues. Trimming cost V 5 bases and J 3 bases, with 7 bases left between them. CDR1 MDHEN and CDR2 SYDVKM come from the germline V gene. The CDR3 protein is CASSTDHTEAFF. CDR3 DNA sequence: TGTGCCAGCAGTACAGACCACACTGAAGCTTTCTTT. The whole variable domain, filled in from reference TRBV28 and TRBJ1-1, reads DVKVTQSSRYLVKRTGEKVFLECVQDMDHENMFWYRQDPGLGLRLIYFSYDVKMKEKGDIPEGYSVSREKKERFSLILESASTNQTSMYLCASSTDHTEAFFGQGTRLTVV.

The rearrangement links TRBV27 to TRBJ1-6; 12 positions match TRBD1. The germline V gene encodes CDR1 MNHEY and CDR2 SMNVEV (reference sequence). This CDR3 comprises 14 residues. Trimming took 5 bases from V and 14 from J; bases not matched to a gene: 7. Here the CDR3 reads CASSPGTGGSSLHF. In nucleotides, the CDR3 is TGTGCCAGCAGTCCCGGGACAGGGGGCTCCTCCCTCCACTTT.

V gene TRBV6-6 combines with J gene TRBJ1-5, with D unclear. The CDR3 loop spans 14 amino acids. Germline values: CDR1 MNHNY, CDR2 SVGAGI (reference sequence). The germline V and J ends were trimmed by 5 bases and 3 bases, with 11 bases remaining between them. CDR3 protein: CASSPLRVNQPQHF. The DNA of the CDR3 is TGTGCCAGCAGTCCCCTCCGGGTCAATCAGCCCCAGCATTTT.

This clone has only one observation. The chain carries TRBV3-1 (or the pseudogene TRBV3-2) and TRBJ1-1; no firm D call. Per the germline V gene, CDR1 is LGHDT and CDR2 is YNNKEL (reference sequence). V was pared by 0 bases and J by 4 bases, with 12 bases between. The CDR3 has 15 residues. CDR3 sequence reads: CASSQEGRSGTEAFF. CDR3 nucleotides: TGTGCCAGCAGCCAAGAAGGCAGATCGGGCACTGAAGCTTTCTTT.

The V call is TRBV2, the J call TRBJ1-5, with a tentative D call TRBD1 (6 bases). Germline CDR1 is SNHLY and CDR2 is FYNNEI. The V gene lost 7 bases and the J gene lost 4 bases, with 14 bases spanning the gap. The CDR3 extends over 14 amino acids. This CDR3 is CASKSRGPNQPQHF. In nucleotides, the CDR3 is TGTGCCAGCAAGTCCAGGGGTCCAAATCAGCCCCAGCATTTT. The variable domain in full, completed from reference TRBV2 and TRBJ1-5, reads EPEVTQTPSHQVTQMGQEVILRCVPISNHLYFYWYRQILGQKVEFLVSFYNNEISEKSEIFDDQFSVERPDGSNFTLKIRSTKLEDSAMYFCASKSRGPNQPQHFGDGTRLSIL.

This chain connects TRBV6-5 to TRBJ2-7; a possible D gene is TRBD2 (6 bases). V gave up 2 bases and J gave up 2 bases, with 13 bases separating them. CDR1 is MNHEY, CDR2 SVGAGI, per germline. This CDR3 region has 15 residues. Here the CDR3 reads CASSYNKRVAYEQYF. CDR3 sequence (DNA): TGTGCCAGCAGTTACAACAAGCGGGTGGCCTACGAGCAGTACTTC.

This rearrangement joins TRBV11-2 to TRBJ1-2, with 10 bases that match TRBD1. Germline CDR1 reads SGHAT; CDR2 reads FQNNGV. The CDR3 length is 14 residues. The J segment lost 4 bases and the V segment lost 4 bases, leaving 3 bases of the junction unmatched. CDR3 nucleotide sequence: TGTGCCAGCAGCTCCGGGACAGGGGCCTATGGCTACACCTTC. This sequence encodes CASSSGTGAYGYTF.